The clone carrying this T cell receptor beta chain was detected a few times. TCRdb re-called the RT-PCR reads with MiXCR, one entry per CDR3 protein. The sample carries 200,000 to 250,000 distinct CDR3 sequences, roughly 15% recorded once. This sample stems from a study of patients and donors after allogeneic stem cell transplantation. This CDR3 region has 19 residues. Trimming removed 1 base at V and 5 bases at J, with 24 bases between. CDR1 is SGHAT and CDR2 is FQNNGV in the germline V gene. V usage is TRBV11-2 and J usage is TRBJ2-1; possibly TRBD2 for D (6 bases). Sequences were obtained from blood, either unsorted or a sorted T cell fraction (not recorded which). The clonotype comes from a human donor who was either an allogeneic HSCT recipient or a stem cell or donor lymphocyte infusion donor (not recorded which). It is not recorded whose cells these are; they may come from a transplant donor. CDR3 in amino acids: CASSLGWGEWGELNNEQFF. In DNA form, the CDR3 reads TGTGCCAGCAGCTTAGGATGGGGGGAGTGGGGGGAACTGAACAATGAGCAGTTCTTC.